Each of the 27 T cell receptor beta chains below was sequenced from the same sample in a study of siplizumab effects on memory and regulatory T cells. Sequenced by immunoSEQ multiplex PCR; TCRdb stores in-frame clones only, minus some. The sample contains approximately 12,000 clones, around 40% of which appear only once. These receptors' targets are unknown. Coculturing of the mixed lymphocyte reaction cells was performed at 37°C for around 6 days. Sequencing was carried out using CFSE-low (dividing) CD8+ T cells sorted from an allogeneic mixed lymphocyte reaction. The receptors originated from a human donor in good health; the cells came from an allogeneic mixed lymphocyte reaction.

This sequence joins TRBV30 and TRBJ1-4; 7 nucleotides align to TRBD1. The CDR3 totals 13 residues. CDR1 is GTSNPN and CDR2 is SVGIG in the germline V gene (reference sequence). The V segment lost 5 bases and the J segment 6 bases; nucleotides outside the gene matches: 6. Here the CDR3 reads CAWATGADEKLFF. CDR3 bases: TGTGCCTGGGCCACAGGGGCCGATGAAAAACTGTTTTTT.

This clone counts as medium-sized. The chain combines TRBV6-1 with TRBJ2-7, with TRBD1 identical over 9 bases. Germline V gene data show CDR1 as MNHNS and CDR2 as SASEGT. V gave up 8 bases and J gave up 5 bases; unmatched junction bases: 4. CDR3 length: 12 amino acids. The CDR3 spells CASRDRVNEQYF. The DNA of the CDR3 is TGTGCCAGCCGGGACAGGGTGAACGAGCAGTACTTC.

This rearrangement joins TRBV19 to TRBJ2-7; D call uncertain. Between the trimmed V and J ends, which lost 3 bases and 0 bases, there was a span of 12 bases. CDR1 LNHDA and CDR2 SQIVND come from the germline V gene (reference sequence). This CDR3 is built from 15 residues. This chain's CDR3 is CASSIDSGDSYEQYF. The CDR3 DNA follows: TGTGCCAGTAGTATTGACTCTGGGGACTCCTACGAGCAGTACTTC.

This clone qualifies as medium-sized. This sequence joins TRBV7-3 and TRBJ1-2; no definite D call. V dropped 5 bases and J dropped 1 base, with 14 bases sitting between them. CDR1 is SGHTA and CDR2 is FQGTGA in the germline V gene. The length of the CDR3 is 15 residues. The chain's CDR3 is CASSDYIGSNYGYTF. DNA for the CDR3: TGTGCCAGCAGCGATTACATCGGCAGTAACTATGGCTACACCTTC.

This clone was detected a few times. The chain uses TRBV19 and TRBJ2-7, with 8 bases that match TRBD1. The CDR3 consists of 14 residues. V was pared by 5 bases and J by 2 bases, with 5 bases of the junction left unmatched. Germline loops: CDR1 LNHDA, CDR2 SQIVND (reference sequence). In nucleotides, the CDR3 is TGTGCCAGTAGTGTCGACAGGGGAACCTACGAGCAGTACTTC. Translation gives CASSVDRGTYEQYF.

The chain joins TRBV7-2 to TRBJ1-4; D ambiguous. The CDR3 length is 14 residues. V lost 1 base to trimming and J lost 3 bases, with 6 bases between them. From germline, CDR1 is SGHTA and CDR2 FQGNSA. The chain's CDR3 is CASSLEAANEKLFF. As DNA, the CDR3 is TGTGCCAGCAGCTTAGAGGCAGCTAATGAAAAACTGTTTTTT.

This chain connects TRBV7-9 to TRBJ2-3; no reliable D call. CDR1 SEHNR and CDR2 FQNEAQ come from the germline V gene (reference sequence). The CDR3 is made up of 16 amino acids. The V end lost 5 bases, the J end lost 3 bases, and 18 bases lay between the germline ends. The CDR3 bases are TGTGCCAGCAGCGCTGATGTGGCATATCCTACAGATACGCAGTATTTT. Protein: CASSADVAYPTDTQYF.

The V gene is TRBV29-1, the J gene TRBJ2-1; perhaps TRBD1 as D (6 bases). V dropped 7 bases and J dropped 7 bases, with 17 bases sitting between them. The CDR3 is made up of 13 amino acids. The germline V gene encodes CDR1 SQVTM and CDR2 ANQGSEA. Here the CDR3 reads CSAEPRGGNEQFF. Written as DNA, the CDR3 is TGCAGCGCCGAGCCCAGGGGTGGTAATGAGCAGTTCTTC.

This chain connects TRBV11-3 to TRBJ2-2; 13 bases are shared with TRBD2. Germline CDR1 and CDR2: SGHNT and YENEEA. J was trimmed by 2 bases and V by 5 bases; bases with no gene match: 8. This CDR3 spans 18 amino acids. CDR3 DNA sequence: TGTGCCAGCAGCCCAAAACCGGGACTAGCGGGAAACACCGGGGAGCTGTTTTTT. Translation: CASSPKPGLAGNTGELFF. The complete variable domain, with remaining parts taken from reference TRBV11-3 and TRBJ2-2, reads EAGVVQSPRYKIIEKKQPVAFWCNPISGHNTLYWYLQNLGQGPELLIRYENEEAVDDSQLPKDRFSAERLKGVDSTLKIQPAELGDSAVYLCASSPKPGLAGNTGELFFGEGSRLTVL.

This clone was counted between two and nine times. The CDR3 region has the DNA TGTGCCAGCAGCTTTGGAGCGCCTGATGGCTACACCTTC. Protein product: CASSFGAPDGYTF. This chain connects TRBV7-9 to TRBJ1-2; no clear D gene. Between the trimmed V and J ends, which lost 3 bases and 6 bases, there was a span of 11 bases. Germline values: CDR1 SEHNR, CDR2 FQNEAQ (reference sequence). The CDR3 has 13 residues.

The chain joins TRBV7-2 to TRBJ2-1; TRBD2 aligns across 10 bases. The CDR3 length is 15 residues. Germline assignment: CDR1 SGHTA and CDR2 FQGNSA. The J segment lost 4 bases and the V segment lost 4 bases, leaving 4 bases of the junction unmatched. CDR3 region: CASSSGAGGYNEQFF. In DNA, the CDR3 is TGTGCCAGCAGCTCCGGAGCGGGGGGGTACAATGAGCAGTTCTTC. The variable domain in full, completed from reference TRBV7-2 and TRBJ2-1, reads GAGVSQSPSNKVTEKGKDVELRCDPISGHTALYWYRQSLGQGLEFLIYFQGNSAPDKSGLPSDRFSAERTGGSVSTLTIQRTQQEDSAVYLCASSSGAGGYNEQFFGPGTRLTVL.

Sample share makes this clone medium-sized. The chain carries TRBV7-3 and TRBJ1-4; maybe TRBD1 (5 bases). The CDR3 extends over 17 amino acids. The ends were cut back, 5 bases at V and 0 bases at J, with 16 bases in the middle. In germline, CDR1 is SGHTA, CDR2 FQGTGA. CDR3: CASSPRVAASTNEKLFF. Here the CDR3 DNA reads TGTGCCAGCAGCCCCAGGGTGGCCGCTTCAACTAATGAAAAACTGTTTTTT.

This clone was found a few times. This rearrangement joins TRBV30 to TRBJ1-1; D remains unclear. V was trimmed by 3 bases and J by 1 base, leaving 6 bases between them. CDR3 length: 12 amino acids. Germline lookup yields CDR1 GTSNPN and CDR2 SVGIG (reference sequence). The CDR3 loop reads CAWSLGNTEAFF. The CDR3, as DNA: TGTGCCTGGAGCCTTGGGAACACTGAAGCTTTCTTT.

This clone appeared a single time. The chain carries TRBV6-6 and TRBJ1-1; 9 bases match TRBD1. The CDR3 spans 14 residues. CDR1 and CDR2 (germline): MNHNY, SVGAGI (reference sequence). Trimming took 5 bases from V and 7 from J; bases not matched to a gene: 8. The CDR3 coding sequence is TGTGCCAGCAGTCCGGACAGGGGCGCGGGTGAAGCTTTCTTT. It yields the protein CASSPDRGAGEAFF.

The chain uses TRBV16 and TRBJ1-4, with D uncertain. The length of the CDR3 is 12 residues. Between the trimmed V and J ends, which lost 1 base and 8 bases, there was a span of 5 bases. The germline V gene has CDR1 KGHSY and CDR2 FQNENV. The CDR3 here is CASSQYLEKLFF. CDR3 coding DNA: TGTGCCAGCAGCCAATACCTCGAAAAACTGTTTTTT.

In its sample, this clone ranks as medium-sized. The chain links TRBV2 to TRBJ2-7; 8 bases fit TRBD2. This CDR3 spans 16 amino acids. Unmatched junction bases numbered 9, after V lost 3 bases and J lost 2 bases. Germline V lookup: CDR1 SNHLY, CDR2 FYNNEI. The CDR3 region has the DNA TGTGCCAGCAGTGACCCGGGGGGGGGCAGTCCCTACGAGCAGTACTTC. It yields the protein CASSDPGGGSPYEQYF.

This clone was observed a few times. The V gene is TRBV7-2, the J gene TRBJ2-1; D unresolved. The V gene's germline CDR1 is SGHTA and CDR2 FQGNSA. The CDR3 has 15 residues. V was pared by 2 bases and J by 5 bases, with 13 bases between. In nucleotides, the CDR3 is TGTGCCAGCAGCTTAACCCTCTCCCCTAACAATGAGCAGTTCTTC. Protein sequence: CASSLTLSPNNEQFF.

This clone was detected only once. Being one base from a much bigger clone, this may be a read error. As DNA, the CDR3 is TGTGCCAGCAGCTTAGTAGGGGGCAACGAGCAGTACTTC. Amino acids: CASSLVGGNEQYF. This chain uses TRBV7-9 with TRBJ2-7; 7 bases line up with TRBD1. The V gene's germline CDR1 is SEHNR and CDR2 FQNEAQ (reference sequence). Losses at the gene ends were 1 base for V and 5 bases for J; bases not matched to a gene: 2. This CDR3 contains 13 residues.

The chain couples TRBV25-1 to TRBJ1-4; D gene uncertain. V was cut by 3 bases and J by 3 bases, with 11 bases left in between. CDR3 length: 15 residues. CDR1 is MGHDK and CDR2 is SYGVNS in the germline V gene. CDR3 nucleotides: TGTGCCAGCAGTGATGTGCGATCGGCTAATGAAAAACTGTTTTTT. Its translation is CASSDVRSANEKLFF. The entire variable domain, with the rest obtained from reference TRBV25-1 and TRBJ1-4, is as follows: EADIYQTPRYLVIGTGKKITLECSQTMGHDKMYWYQQDPGMELHLIHYSYGVNSTEKGDLSSESTVSRIRTEHFPLTLESARPSHTSQYLCASSDVRSANEKLFFGSGTQLSVL.

This clone was observed a handful of times. The chain uses TRBV10-3 and TRBJ2-3, with D possibly matching TRBD1 (5 bases). This CDR3 is 16 amino acids long. Germline V gene sequence: CDR1 ENHRY, CDR2 SYGVKD. Trimming stripped 2 bases from V and 2 bases from J, with 14 bases between. The CDR3 loop is CAISEGSSGITDTQYF. For the CDR3, the DNA is TGTGCCATCAGTGAGGGGTCGTCAGGGATCACAGATACGCAGTATTTT.

Turning to this clone: Since a much larger clone is just one base distant, this may be a read error. V and J are TRBV4-2 and TRBJ2-7; 10 nucleotides match TRBD1. This CDR3 region has 15 residues. Germline V gives CDR1 LGHNA, CDR2 YNFKEQ. V gave up 1 base and J gave up 6 bases; unmatched junction bases: 6. The DNA of the CDR3 is TGTGCCAGCAGCCAAGCCGGGACAGGGGTAAGCGAGCAGTACTTC. Its protein product is CASSQAGTGVSEQYF.

J is TRBJ2-7 and V is TRBV11-3, with 7 bases lining up with TRBD2. Germline values: CDR1 SGHNT, CDR2 YENEEA. The CDR3 has 15 amino acids. The J segment lost 4 bases and the V segment lost 5 bases, leaving 11 bases of the junction unmatched. DNA for the CDR3: TGTGCCAGCAGCACCAGGACTAGGCTTGGGTACGAGCAGTACTTC. It yields the protein CASSTRTRLGYEQYF.

The chain employs TRBV6-5 and TRBJ1-6, with D unresolved. CDR1 is MNHEY, CDR2 SVGAGI, per germline. The CDR3 has 16 residues. Trimming took off 0 bases at V and 4 bases at J, with 10 bases between the two ends. CDR3 sequence: CASSYSAGPYNSPLHF. The CDR3 nucleotides are TGTGCCAGCAGTTACTCGGCAGGCCCGTATAATTCACCCCTCCACTTT.

This clone has more than one count but fewer than ten. This chain links TRBV16 with TRBJ2-7; D unresolved. Germline V gene lookup returns CDR1 KGHSY and CDR2 FQNENV. V was cut by 1 base and J by 3 bases, with 7 bases left in between. The CDR3 is made up of 13 amino acids. CDR3 protein: CASSQYGGYEQYF. DNA for the CDR3: TGTGCCAGCAGCCAATACGGCGGCTACGAGCAGTACTTC.

The CDR3 loop reads CASSLGVRTDTQYF. The CDR3 DNA reads as TGTGCCAGTAGTCTTGGTGTGAGGACAGATACGCAGTATTTT. The chain is built from TRBV19 and TRBJ2-3; no clear D. Germline-derived CDR1 and CDR2 are LNHDA and SQIVND (reference sequence). Trimming stripped 5 bases from V and 3 bases from J, with 12 bases between. This CDR3 spans 14 amino acids.

The CDR3 spells CASSLELLSYEAFF. Here the CDR3 DNA reads TGTGCCAGCAGCTTAGAGCTTTTATCTTATGAAGCTTTCTTT. The chain combines TRBV7-9 with TRBJ1-1; the D is unclear. Germline CDR1 and CDR2: SEHNR and FQNEAQ (reference sequence). The CDR3 is 14 residues long. V shed 1 base and J shed 7 bases, with 13 bases lying between them.

This clone is termed medium-sized. V gene TRBV27 combines with J gene TRBJ2-1; D may be TRBD2 (6 bases). CDR1 is MNHEY and CDR2 is SMNVEV in the germline V gene (reference sequence). The CDR3 has 13 amino acids. V lost 4 bases, J lost 8 bases, and 12 bases lay in between. CDR3 DNA sequence: TGTGCCAGCAGTTCCGGGGGTCCCGATGAGCAGTTCTTC. Translated: CASSSGGPDEQFF.